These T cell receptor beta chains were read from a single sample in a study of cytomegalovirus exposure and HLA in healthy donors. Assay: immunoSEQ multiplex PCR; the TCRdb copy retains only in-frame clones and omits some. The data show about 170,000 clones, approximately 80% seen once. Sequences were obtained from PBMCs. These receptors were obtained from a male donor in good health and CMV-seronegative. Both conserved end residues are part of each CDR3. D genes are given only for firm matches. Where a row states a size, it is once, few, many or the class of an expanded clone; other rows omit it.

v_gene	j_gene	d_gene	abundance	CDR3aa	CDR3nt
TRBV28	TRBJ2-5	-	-	CASSFVQETQYF	TGTGCCAGCAGTTTCGTCCAGGAGACCCAGTACTTC
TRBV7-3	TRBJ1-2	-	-	CASSGSGEYTYGYTF	TGTGCCAGCAGCGGATCCGGGGAGTATACCTATGGCTACACCTTC
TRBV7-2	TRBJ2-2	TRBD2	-	CASSLVAGGPNTGELFF	TGTGCCAGCAGCTTAGTAGCGGGGGGACCGAACACCGGGGAGCTGTTTTTT
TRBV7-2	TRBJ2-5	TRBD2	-	CASSLIYPTSGGDRETQYF	TGTGCCAGCAGCTTAATCTACCCGACTAGCGGGGGGGATAGGGAGACCCAGTACTTC
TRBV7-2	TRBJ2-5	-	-	CASSPDPGETQYF	TGTGCCAGCAGCCCGGACCCGGGGGAGACCCAGTACTTC
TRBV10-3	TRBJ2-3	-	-	CAIKGGTDTQYF	TGTGCCATCAAGGGAGGTACAGATACGCAGTATTTT
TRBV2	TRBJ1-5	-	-	CASSSQGGQPQHF	TGTGCCAGCAGTTCCCAGGGTGGTCAGCCCCAGCATTTT
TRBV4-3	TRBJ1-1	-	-	CASSQVTGGNTEAFF	TGCGCCAGCAGCCAAGTGACCGGGGGTAACACTGAAGCTTTCTTT
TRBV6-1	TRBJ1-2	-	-	CASSSVLDRSYGYTF	TGTGCCAGCAGTTCGGTGCTGGACAGAAGTTATGGCTACACCTTC
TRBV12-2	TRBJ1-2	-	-	CASRAPQGTPQNYGYTF	TGTGCAAGTCGCGCACCCCAGGGGACACCTCAAAACTATGGCTACACCTTC
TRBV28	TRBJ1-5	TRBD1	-	CASQDRGTGQPQHF	TGTGCCAGCCAGGACAGGGGGACAGGACAGCCCCAGCATTTT
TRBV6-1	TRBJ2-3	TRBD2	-	CASSGRDVGLVDTQYF	TGTGCCAGCAGTGGACGGGACGTCGGACTAGTGGATACGCAGTATTTT
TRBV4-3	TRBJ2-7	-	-	CASSQVLASRSYEQYF	TGCGCCAGCAGCCAAGTTCTAGCGTCGCGGTCCTACGAGCAGTACTTC
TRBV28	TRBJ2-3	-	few	CASSLYRPGNMMDTQYF	TGTGCCAGCAGTTTGTATCGGCCAGGGAACATGATGGATACGCAGTATTTT
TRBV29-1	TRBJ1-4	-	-	CSVTTGTNEKLFF	TGCAGCGTGACGACAGGAACTAATGAAAAACTGTTTTTT
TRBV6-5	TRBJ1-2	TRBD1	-	CASSFRGQPLSYGYPF	TGTGCCAGCAGTTTCCGGGGACAGCCCTTATCCTATGGCTACCCCTTC
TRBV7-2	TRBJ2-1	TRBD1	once	CASSINRGLAEQFF	TGTGCCAGCAGCATAAACAGGGGGCTGGCTGAGCAGTTCTTC
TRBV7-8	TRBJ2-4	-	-	CASSLEGGATKNIQYF	TGTGCCAGCAGCTTAGAAGGGGGGGCTACCAAAAACATTCAGTACTTC
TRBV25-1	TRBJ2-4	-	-	CASSPLTGMGAKNIQYF	TGTGCCAGCAGTCCCCTCACAGGGATGGGAGCCAAAAACATTCAGTACTTC
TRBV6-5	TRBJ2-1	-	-	CASRPRTRGYNEQFF	TGTGCCAGCAGGCCAAGGACTAGGGGGTACAATGAGCAGTTCTTC
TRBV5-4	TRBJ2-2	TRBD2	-	CASSFGGTPNTGELFF	TGTGCCAGCAGCTTCGGGGGGACCCCGAACACCGGGGAGCTGTTTTTT
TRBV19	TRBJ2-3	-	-	CASSIPAGDTQYF	TGTGCCAGTAGTATTCCGGCGGGAGATACGCAGTATTTT
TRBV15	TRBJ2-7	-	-	CATSTRRAGTYEQYF	TGTGCCACCAGCACCAGGAGGGCCGGTACGTACGAGCAGTACTTC
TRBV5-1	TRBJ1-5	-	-	CASSPEGPSPNQPQHF	TGCGCCAGCAGCCCAGAGGGTCCGAGCCCCAATCAGCCCCAGCATTTT